This is a list of T cell receptor beta chains from one sample in a study of shared clonotypes between healthy human individuals. Libraries were prepared by immunoSEQ multiplex PCR; TCRdb keeps only in-frame clonotypes and omits some of them. The profile shows approximately 500,000 clones, approximately 95% of them singletons. What was sequenced was naive CD4+ T cells sorted from blood. Every receptor here comes from a woman younger than 45 in good health. Each CDR3 is given with its conserved first and last residue. Fields, in order: V gene, D gene, J gene, clone size, CDR3 DNA, CDR3 protein. The D gene is left open where the match is weak. The listing skips clone size in some rows; elsewhere it reads once, few, many or a size class.

V gene: TRBV25-1; D gene: NA; J gene: TRBJ2-1; clone size: once; CDR3 DNA: TGTGCCAGCAGTGACCCGACTAGGTCCTACAATGAGCAGTTCTTC; CDR3 protein: CASSDPTRSYNEQFF
V gene: TRBV11-2; D gene: TRBD2; J gene: TRBJ2-7; clone size: NA; CDR3 DNA: TGTGCCAGCAGCTTAGTACTAGCGGGAGGTGGATACGAGCAGTACTTC; CDR3 protein: CASSLVLAGGGYEQYF
V gene: TRBV10-3; D gene: NA; J gene: TRBJ2-7; clone size: NA; CDR3 DNA: TGTGCCACAGCCGTAGATGTCGAGCAGTACTTC; CDR3 protein: CATAVDVEQYF
V gene: TRBV19; D gene: NA; J gene: TRBJ2-6; clone size: NA; CDR3 DNA: TGTGCCAGTAGCCCCGCGGAGGCTGGGGCCAACGTCCTGACTTTC; CDR3 protein: CASSPAEAGANVLTF
V gene: TRBV4-2; D gene: TRBD2; J gene: TRBJ2-3; clone size: NA; CDR3 DNA: TGTGCCAGCAGACGCTCTAGCGGGAGGGCCCGCGTTACAGATACGCAGTATTTT; CDR3 protein: CASRRSSGRARVTDTQYF
V gene: TRBV18; D gene: NA; J gene: TRBJ2-1; clone size: NA; CDR3 DNA: TGTGCCAGCTCACCATCGGTTTCCTACAATGAGCAGTTCTTC; CDR3 protein: CASSPSVSYNEQFF
V gene: TRBV2; D gene: TRBD1; J gene: TRBJ1-4; clone size: NA; CDR3 DNA: TGTGCCAGCAGTAACCAGGGGGCAACTAATGAAAAACTGTTTTTT; CDR3 protein: CASSNQGATNEKLFF
V gene: TRBV19; D gene: NA; J gene: TRBJ2-1; clone size: NA; CDR3 DNA: TGTGCCAGTAGTATCCTTAATACCAATGAGCAGTTCTTC; CDR3 protein: CASSILNTNEQFF
V gene: TRBV27; D gene: TRBD2; J gene: TRBJ2-5; clone size: NA; CDR3 DNA: TGTGCCAGCAGTTTCGAGCGGGGGAACCAAGAGACCCAGTACTTC; CDR3 protein: CASSFERGNQETQYF
V gene: TRBV2; D gene: NA; J gene: TRBJ2-5; clone size: NA; CDR3 DNA: TGTGCCAGCATTTCTACTGAGGTTGGGACCCAGTACTTC; CDR3 protein: CASISTEVGTQYF
V gene: TRBV5-1; D gene: TRBD1; J gene: TRBJ1-2; clone size: once; CDR3 DNA: TGCGCCAGCAGCTTGGAGGCGGGGACAGGGTTTGGCTACACCTTC; CDR3 protein: CASSLEAGTGFGYTF
V gene: TRBV28; D gene: NA; J gene: TRBJ1-1; clone size: NA; CDR3 DNA: TGTGCCAGCAGTTTACCCAGGGAGAGCACTGAAGCTTTCTTT; CDR3 protein: CASSLPRESTEAFF
V gene: TRBV9; D gene: NA; J gene: TRBJ2-3; clone size: NA; CDR3 DNA: TGTGCCAGCAGCCCGCGGACCCGTGCAGATACGCAGTATTTT; CDR3 protein: CASSPRTRADTQYF
V gene: TRBV19; D gene: NA; J gene: TRBJ1-1; clone size: NA; CDR3 DNA: TGTGCCAGTAGTATGAGCGGGGCGAACACTGAAGCTTTCTTT; CDR3 protein: CASSMSGANTEAFF
V gene: TRBV14; D gene: TRBD2; J gene: TRBJ2-7; clone size: NA; CDR3 DNA: TGTGCCAGCAGCCCTGGACGCGGGACTAGCACCTACGAGCAGTACTTC; CDR3 protein: CASSPGRGTSTYEQYF
V gene: TRBV19; D gene: NA; J gene: TRBJ1-6; clone size: NA; CDR3 DNA: TGTGCCAGTAGGCTTAGGGTTTCGGCACCCCTCCACTTT; CDR3 protein: CASRLRVSAPLHF
V gene: TRBV18; D gene: TRBD2; J gene: TRBJ2-2; clone size: NA; CDR3 DNA: TGTGCCAGCTCACCCGCTACGGTCCTAGCGGGAGGGCCAGGAACCGGGGAGCTGTTTTTT; CDR3 protein: CASSPATVLAGGPGTGELFF
V gene: TRBV28; D gene: NA; J gene: TRBJ2-6; clone size: NA; CDR3 DNA: TGTGCCAGCAGCCGCACCCCCGACAGGGCCAACGTCCTGACTTTC; CDR3 protein: CASSRTPDRANVLTF
V gene: TRBV27; D gene: NA; J gene: TRBJ1-5; clone size: once; CDR3 DNA: TGTGCCAGCAGTTTAGTAGGGACCGAGGGGCAGCCCCAGCATTTT; CDR3 protein: CASSLVGTEGQPQHF
V gene: TRBV5-1; D gene: TRBD2; J gene: TRBJ2-1; clone size: NA; CDR3 DNA: TGCGCCAGCAGGAGAACAGCGGGAGCGGCCAATGAGCAGTTCTTC; CDR3 protein: CASRRTAGAANEQFF
V gene: TRBV28; D gene: NA; J gene: TRBJ2-7; clone size: once; CDR3 DNA: TGTGCCAGCACAGGAGCCGGGACTTCCTACGAGCAGTACTTC; CDR3 protein: CASTGAGTSYEQYF
V gene: TRBV7-2; D gene: NA; J gene: TRBJ2-2; clone size: NA; CDR3 DNA: TGTGCCAGCAGCTTAGCGTGGGGCAGACTGAACACCGGGGAGCTGTTTTTT; CDR3 protein: CASSLAWGRLNTGELFF
V gene: TRBV28; D gene: NA; J gene: TRBJ2-1; clone size: NA; CDR3 DNA: TGTGCCAGCAGCCTTGCGGGGTATGAGCAGTTCTTC; CDR3 protein: CASSLAGYEQFF
V gene: TRBV6-6; D gene: NA; J gene: TRBJ1-5; clone size: NA; CDR3 DNA: TGTGCCAGCAGTTACGGGGGCAATCAGCCCCAGCATTTT; CDR3 protein: CASSYGGNQPQHF
V gene: TRBV6-1; D gene: TRBD1; J gene: TRBJ2-7; clone size: NA; CDR3 DNA: TGTGCCAGCAGTCCGGGACAGGGAACCTACGAGCAGTACTTC; CDR3 protein: CASSPGQGTYEQYF
V gene: TRBV11-2; D gene: NA; J gene: TRBJ2-3; clone size: NA; CDR3 DNA: TGTGCCAGCAGCTTAGCTTTTCGGGGCGCAGATACGCAGTATTTT; CDR3 protein: CASSLAFRGADTQYF
V gene: TRBV29-1; D gene: TRBD1; J gene: TRBJ2-1; clone size: NA; CDR3 DNA: TGCAGCGTCCCTCGTCAGGGGGCGCTTGAGCAGTTCTTC; CDR3 protein: CSVPRQGALEQFF
V gene: TRBV18; D gene: NA; J gene: TRBJ2-5; clone size: NA; CDR3 DNA: TGTGCCAGCTCATCCGGGTTACAAGAGACCCAGTACTTC; CDR3 protein: CASSSGLQETQYF
V gene: TRBV18; D gene: NA; J gene: TRBJ1-3; clone size: NA; CDR3 DNA: TGTGCCAGCTCACCCCTGCCAGGGGCTGCCTCTGGAAACACCATATATTTT; CDR3 protein: CASSPLPGAASGNTIYF